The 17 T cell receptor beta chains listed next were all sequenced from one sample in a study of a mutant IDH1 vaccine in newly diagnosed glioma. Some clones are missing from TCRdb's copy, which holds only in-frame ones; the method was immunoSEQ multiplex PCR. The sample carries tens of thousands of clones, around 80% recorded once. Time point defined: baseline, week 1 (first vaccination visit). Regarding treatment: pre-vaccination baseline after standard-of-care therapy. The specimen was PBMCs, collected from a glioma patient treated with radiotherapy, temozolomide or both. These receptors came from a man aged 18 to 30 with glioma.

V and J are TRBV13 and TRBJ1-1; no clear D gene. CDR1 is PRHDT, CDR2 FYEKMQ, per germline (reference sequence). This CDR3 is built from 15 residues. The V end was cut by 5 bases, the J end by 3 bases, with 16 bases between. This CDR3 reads CASSRLESGDTEAFF. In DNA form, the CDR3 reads TGTGCCAGCAGCCGGCTGGAGTCGGGTGACACTGAAGCTTTCTTT.

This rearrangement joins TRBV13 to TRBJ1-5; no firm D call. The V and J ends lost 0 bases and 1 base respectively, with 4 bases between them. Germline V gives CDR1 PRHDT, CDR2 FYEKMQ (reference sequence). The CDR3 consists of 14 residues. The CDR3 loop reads CASSLGESNQPQHF. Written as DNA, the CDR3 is TGTGCCAGCAGCTTAGGGGAAAGCAATCAGCCCCAGCATTTT.

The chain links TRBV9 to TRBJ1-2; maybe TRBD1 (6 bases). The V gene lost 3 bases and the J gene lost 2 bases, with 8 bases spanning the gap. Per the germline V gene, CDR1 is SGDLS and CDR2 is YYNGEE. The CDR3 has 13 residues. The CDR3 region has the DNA TGTGCCAGCAGCGCCCAGGGGAACTATGGCTACACCTTC. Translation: CASSAQGNYGYTF.

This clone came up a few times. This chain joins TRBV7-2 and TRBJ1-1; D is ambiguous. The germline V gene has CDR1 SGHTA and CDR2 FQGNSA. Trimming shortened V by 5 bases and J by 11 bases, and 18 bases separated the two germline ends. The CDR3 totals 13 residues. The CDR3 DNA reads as TGTGCCAGCAGCCAGAGATCGACGGCGGTCGCTTTCTTT. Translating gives CASSQRSTAVAFF.

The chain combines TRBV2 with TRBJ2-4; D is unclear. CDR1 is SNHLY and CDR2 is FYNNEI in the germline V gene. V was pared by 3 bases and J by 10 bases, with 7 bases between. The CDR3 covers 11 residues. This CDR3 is CASSEVGIQYF. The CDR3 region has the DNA TGTGCCAGCAGTGAGGTCGGGATTCAGTACTTC.

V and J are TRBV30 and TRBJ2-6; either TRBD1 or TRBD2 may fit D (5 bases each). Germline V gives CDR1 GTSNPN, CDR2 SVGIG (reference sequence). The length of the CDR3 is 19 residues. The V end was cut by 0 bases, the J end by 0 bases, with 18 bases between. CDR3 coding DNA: TGTGCCTGGAGTGTAATTCTGGGGGTGCGGTTCTCTGGGGCCAACGTCCTGACTTTC. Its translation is CAWSVILGVRFSGANVLTF.

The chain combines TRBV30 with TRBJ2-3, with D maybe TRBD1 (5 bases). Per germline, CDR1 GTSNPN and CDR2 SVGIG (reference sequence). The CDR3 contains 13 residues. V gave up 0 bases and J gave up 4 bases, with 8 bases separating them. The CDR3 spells CAWSVAGPDTQYF. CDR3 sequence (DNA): TGTGCCTGGAGTGTCGCAGGGCCAGATACGCAGTATTTT. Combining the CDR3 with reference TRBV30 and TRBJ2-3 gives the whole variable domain SQTIHQWPATLVQPVGSPLSLECTVEGTSNPNLYWYRQAAGRGLQLLFYSVGIGQISSEVPQNLSASRPQDRQFILSSKKLLLSDSGFYLCAWSVAGPDTQYFGPGTRLTVL.

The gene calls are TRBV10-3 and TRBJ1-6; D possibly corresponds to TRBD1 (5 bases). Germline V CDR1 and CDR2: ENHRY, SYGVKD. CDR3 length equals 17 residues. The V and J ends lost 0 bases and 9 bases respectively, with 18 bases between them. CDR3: CAISESLWGMVRSPLHF. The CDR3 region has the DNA TGTGCCATCAGTGAGTCCCTTTGGGGCATGGTACGTTCACCCCTCCACTTT.

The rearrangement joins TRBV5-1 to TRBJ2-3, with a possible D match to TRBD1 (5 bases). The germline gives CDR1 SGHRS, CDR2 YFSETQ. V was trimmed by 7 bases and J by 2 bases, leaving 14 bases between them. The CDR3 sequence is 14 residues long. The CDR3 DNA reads TGCGCCAGCGGGGCCCAGCCCTCCACAGATACGCAGTATTTT. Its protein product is CASGAQPSTDTQYF. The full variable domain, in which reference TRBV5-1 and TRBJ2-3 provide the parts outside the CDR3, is KAGVTQTPRYLIKTRGQQVTLSCSPISGHRSVSWYQQTPGQGLQFLFEYFSETQRNKGNFPGRFSGRQFSNSRSEMNVSTLELGDSALYLCASGAQPSTDTQYFGPGTRLTVL.

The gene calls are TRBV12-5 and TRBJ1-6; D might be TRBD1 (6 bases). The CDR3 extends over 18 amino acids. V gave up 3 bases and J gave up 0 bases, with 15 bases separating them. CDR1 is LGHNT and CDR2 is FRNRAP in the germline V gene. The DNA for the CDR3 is TGTGCTAGTGGTTTAAAAATCAGGGGAAGCTCCTATAATTCACCCCTCCACTTT. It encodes CASGLKIRGSSYNSPLHF.

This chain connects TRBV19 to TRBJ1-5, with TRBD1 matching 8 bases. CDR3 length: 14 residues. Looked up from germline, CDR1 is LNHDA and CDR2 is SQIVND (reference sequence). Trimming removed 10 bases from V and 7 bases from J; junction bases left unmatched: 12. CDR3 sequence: CAISDRVDNQPQHF. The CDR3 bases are TGTGCCATATCGGACAGGGTCGACAACCAGCCCCAGCATTTT.

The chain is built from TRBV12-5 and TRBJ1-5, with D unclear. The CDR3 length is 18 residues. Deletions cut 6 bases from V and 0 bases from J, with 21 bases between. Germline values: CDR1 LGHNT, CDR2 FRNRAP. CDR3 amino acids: CASGSGAHGINSNQPQHF. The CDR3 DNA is TGTGCTAGTGGCTCGGGAGCCCACGGGATTAATAGCAATCAGCCCCAGCATTTT.

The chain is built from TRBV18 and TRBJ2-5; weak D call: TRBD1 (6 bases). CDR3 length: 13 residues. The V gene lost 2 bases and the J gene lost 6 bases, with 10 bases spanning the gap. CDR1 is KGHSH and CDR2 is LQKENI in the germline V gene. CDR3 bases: TGTGCCAGCTCACCAGGGGGCGCGAAGACCCAGTACTTC. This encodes CASSPGGAKTQYF.

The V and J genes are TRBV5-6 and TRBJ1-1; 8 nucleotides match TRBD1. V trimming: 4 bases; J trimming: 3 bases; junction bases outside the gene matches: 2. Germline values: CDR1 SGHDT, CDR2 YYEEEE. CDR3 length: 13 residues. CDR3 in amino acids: CASSPDRDTEAFF. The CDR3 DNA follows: TGTGCCAGCAGCCCGGACAGGGACACTGAAGCTTTCTTT.

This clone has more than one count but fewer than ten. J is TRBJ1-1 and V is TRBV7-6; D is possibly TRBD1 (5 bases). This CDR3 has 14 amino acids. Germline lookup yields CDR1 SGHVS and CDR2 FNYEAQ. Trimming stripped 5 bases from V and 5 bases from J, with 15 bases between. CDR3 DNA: TGTGCCAGCAGCCCTCAGGGTTTTGGGACTGAAGCTTTCTTT. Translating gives CASSPQGFGTEAFF.

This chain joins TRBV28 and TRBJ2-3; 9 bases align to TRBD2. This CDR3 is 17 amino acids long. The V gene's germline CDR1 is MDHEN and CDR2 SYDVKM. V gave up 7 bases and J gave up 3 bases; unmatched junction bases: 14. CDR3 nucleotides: TGTGCCAGCACCGGGGCTAGCGGGATTGGTGGTACAGATACGCAGTATTTT. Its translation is CASTGASGIGGTDTQYF.

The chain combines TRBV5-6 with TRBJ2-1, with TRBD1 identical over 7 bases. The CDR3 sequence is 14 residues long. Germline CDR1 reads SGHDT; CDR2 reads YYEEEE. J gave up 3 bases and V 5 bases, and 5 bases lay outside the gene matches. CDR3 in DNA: TGTGCCAGCAGTCCCGGGACAGACTACAATGAGCAGTTCTTC. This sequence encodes CASSPGTDYNEQFF. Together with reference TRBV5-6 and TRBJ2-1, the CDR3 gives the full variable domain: DAGVTQSPTHLIKTRGQQVTLRCSPKSGHDTVSWYQQALGQGPQFIFQYYEEEERQRGNFPDRFSGHQFPNYSSELNVNALLLGDSALYLCASSPGTDYNEQFFGPGTRLTVL.